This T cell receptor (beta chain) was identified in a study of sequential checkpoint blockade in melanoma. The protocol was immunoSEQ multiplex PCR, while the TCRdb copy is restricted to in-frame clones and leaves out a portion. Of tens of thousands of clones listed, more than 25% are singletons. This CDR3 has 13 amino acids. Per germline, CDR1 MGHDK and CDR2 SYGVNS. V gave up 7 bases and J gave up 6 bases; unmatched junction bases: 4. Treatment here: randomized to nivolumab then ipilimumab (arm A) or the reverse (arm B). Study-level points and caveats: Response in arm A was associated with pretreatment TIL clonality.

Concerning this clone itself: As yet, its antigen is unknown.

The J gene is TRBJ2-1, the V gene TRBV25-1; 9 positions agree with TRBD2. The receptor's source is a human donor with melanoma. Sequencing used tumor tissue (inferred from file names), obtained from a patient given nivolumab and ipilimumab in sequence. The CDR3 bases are TGTGCCAGCAAAGCGGGAGGCGGCAATGAGCAGTTCTTC. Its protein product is CASKAGGGNEQFF.